A single sample is the source of the 29 T cell receptor beta chains below, sequenced in a study of cytomegalovirus exposure and HLA in healthy donors. PCR employed 60 Vbeta and 13 Jbeta primers. The method was immunoSEQ multiplex PCR; TCRdb's version includes in-frame clones alone and lacks a portion of them. The repertoire holds roughly 150,000 clones, roughly 80% seen once, with 3% to 3.5% in the top ten. The specimen sequenced was PBMCs. These receptors all stem from a man in his forties in good health and CMV-seronegative.

This clone occurred many times. V gene TRBV5-8 combines with J gene TRBJ2-7; 12 positions agree with TRBD1. Trimming removed 2 bases from V and 7 bases from J; junction bases left unmatched: 7. CDR3 size: 15 residues. The germline V gene has CDR1 SGHTS and CDR2 YDEGEE. CDR3 DNA: TGTGCCAGCAGCTTTGGGACAGGGGGCGCGGGGGAGCAGTACTTC. Translating gives CASSFGTGGAGEQYF.

This rearrangement joins TRBV19 to TRBJ2-1; tentatively, D is TRBD2 (5 bases). V was shortened by 6 bases and J by 0 bases, with 12 bases between the two germline ends. The CDR3 is 15 residues long. CDR1 is LNHDA and CDR2 is SQIVND in the germline V gene (reference sequence). CDR3 protein: CASRDSDYSYNEQFF. CDR3 bases: TGTGCCAGTAGGGATAGCGACTACTCCTACAATGAGCAGTTCTTC. The whole variable domain, remainder taken from reference TRBV19 and TRBJ2-1, is DGGITQSPKYLFRKEGQNVTLSCEQNLNHDAMYWYRQDPGQGLRLIYYSQIVNDFQKGDIAEGYSVSREKKESFPLTVTSAQKNPTAFYLCASRDSDYSYNEQFFGPGTRLTVL.

The rearrangement links TRBV6-5 to TRBJ1-1, with D possibly matching TRBD1 (5 bases). V lost 4 bases to trimming and J lost 4 bases, with 16 bases between them. CDR1 and CDR2 (germline): MNHEY, SVGAGI. This CDR3 is 15 amino acids long. CDR3 in amino acids: CASSSHRWGATEAFF. The DNA of the CDR3 is TGTGCCAGCAGTTCACACAGGTGGGGTGCCACTGAAGCTTTCTTT.

In this sample, this clone turned up once. The chain recombines TRBV2 with TRBJ2-2, with D uncertain. V was shortened by 5 bases and J by 0 bases, with 10 bases between the two germline ends. This CDR3 contains 15 residues. Per the germline V gene, CDR1 is SNHLY and CDR2 is FYNNEI. The DNA of the CDR3 is TGTGCCAGCAGTCTCGCACAACCGAACACCGGGGAGCTGTTTTTT. This gives the protein CASSLAQPNTGELFF.

V is TRBV6-1 and J is TRBJ1-6; 10 bases align to TRBD1. Germline V gives CDR1 MNHNS, CDR2 SASEGT. This CDR3 has 17 amino acids. The ends lost 4 bases at V and 5 bases at J; junction bases unmatched: 8. The CDR3 DNA reads TGTGCCAGCAGTGGATGGGTGACAGGGGGCGATAATTCACCCCTCCACTTT. Protein sequence: CASSGWVTGGDNSPLHF.

This clone has only a few counts. Other DNA sequences of this sample code for an identical CDR3. The gene calls are TRBV6-6 and TRBJ2-3; TRBD2 aligns across 7 bases. Germline CDR1 MNHNY, CDR2 SVGAGI (reference sequence). V dropped 10 bases and J dropped 8; count of bases not matched to a gene: 18. There are 15 residues in the CDR3. In DNA, the CDR3 is TGTGCCACCCTGCCGGATCGGACTAGACCGGGTACGCAGTATTTT. It yields the protein CATLPDRTRPGTQYF.

The V gene is TRBV5-8, the J gene TRBJ1-1, with D possibly TRBD1 on 5 matching bases. V lost 4 bases and J 0 bases, leaving 13 bases between the germline ends. This CDR3 is 15 amino acids long. The germline V gene encodes CDR1 SGHTS and CDR2 YDEGEE. The CDR3 coding sequence is TGTGCCAGCAGCACGGGGGGTAGGGTGAACACTGAAGCTTTCTTT. This sequence encodes CASSTGGRVNTEAFF. Combining the CDR3 with reference TRBV5-8 and TRBJ1-1 gives the whole variable domain EAGVTQSPTHLIKTRGQQATLRCSPISGHTSVYWYQQALGLGLQFLLWYDEGEERNRGNFPPRFSGRQFPNYSSELNVNALELEDSALYLCASSTGGRVNTEAFFGQGTRLTVV.

With regard to this clone: A much larger clonotype is one base distant, so this may be a read error. The chain uses TRBV5-6 and TRBJ2-5, with D unresolved. The better agreement between TRBJ2-7 and the DNA end casts doubt on the J call. CDR3 length: 12 residues. Germline assignment: CDR1 SGHDT and CDR2 YYEEEE. CDR3 loop: CASSSSSYEQYF. The CDR3 region has the DNA TGTGCCAGCAGCTCGAGCTCCTACGAGCAGTACTTC.

This clone was seen repeatedly, ten times or more. The rearrangement links TRBV29-1 to TRBJ1-1; 11 bases are shared with TRBD1. CDR3 length: 14 residues. The J segment lost 3 bases and the V segment lost 4 bases, leaving 4 bases of the junction unmatched. Germline CDR1 and CDR2: SQVTM and ANQGSEA. CDR3: CSVVRDRGDTEAFF. CDR3 DNA sequence: TGCAGCGTTGTAAGGGACAGGGGGGACACTGAAGCTTTCTTT.

The J gene is TRBJ2-7, the V gene TRBV28; 7 bases match TRBD1. CDR1 and CDR2 from the germline V gene are MDHEN and SYDVKM. The CDR3 length is 15 residues. J was trimmed by 3 bases and V by 10 bases; bases with no gene match: 15. CDR3 loop: CATPPRQGRRYEQYF. Written as DNA, the CDR3 is TGTGCCACCCCACCCCGACAGGGTAGGCGCTACGAGCAGTACTTC.

The rearrangement uses TRBV2 and TRBJ2-1; the match to TRBD1 covers 7 bases. With 6 bases clipped from V and 7 bases from J, the junction kept 9 bases outside the gene matches. This CDR3 contains 14 residues. The V gene's germline CDR1 is SNHLY and CDR2 FYNNEI. The CDR3 spells CASSGQVLGNEQFF. In nucleotides, the CDR3 is TGTGCCAGCAGCGGACAGGTTTTGGGTAATGAGCAGTTCTTC.

The chain combines TRBV11-3 with TRBJ1-2; unclear D gene. The CDR3 covers 13 residues. Germline V gene lookup returns CDR1 SGHNT and CDR2 YENEEA. The ends were cut back, 1 base at V and 4 bases at J, with 7 bases in the middle. CDR3 DNA sequence: TGTGCCAGCAGCTTAGCTGGCAGCTATGGCTACACCTTC. It specifies CASSLAGSYGYTF.

The chain has TRBV7-2 and TRBJ2-7, with a possible D match to TRBD2 (5 bases). Trimming left V 2 bases short and J 3 bases short, with 11 bases between. The CDR3 has 14 residues. The germline V gene has CDR1 SGHTA and CDR2 FQGNSA. The chain's CDR3 is CASSLLTGNYEQYF. The CDR3 coding sequence is TGTGCCAGCAGCTTATTGACGGGGAACTACGAGCAGTACTTC.

This clone is a singleton in its sample. The chain employs TRBV5-1 and TRBJ2-7; 8 nucleotides agree with TRBD2. Germline CDR1 and CDR2: SGHRS and YFSETQ. V shed 0 bases and J 0 bases; nucleotides not matched to a gene: 2. This CDR3 region has 15 residues. CDR3: CASSLEAGGSYEQYF. CDR3 DNA: TGCGCCAGCAGCTTGGAGGCGGGAGGCTCCTACGAGCAGTACTTC.

The rearrangement links TRBV11-3 to TRBJ2-5, with D perhaps TRBD1 (5 bases). This CDR3 contains 11 residues. V dropped 8 bases and J dropped 3 bases, with 7 bases sitting between them. Germline V gene data show CDR1 as SGHNT and CDR2 as YENEEA. This CDR3 is CASGQEETQYF. The CDR3 DNA follows: TGTGCCAGCGGACAAGAAGAGACCCAGTACTTC. The whole variable domain, filled in from reference TRBV11-3 and TRBJ2-5, reads EAGVVQSPRYKIIEKKQPVAFWCNPISGHNTLYWYLQNLGQGPELLIRYENEEAVDDSQLPKDRFSAERLKGVDSTLKIQPAELGDSAVYLCASGQEETQYFGPGTRLLVL.

The chain joins TRBV4-1 to TRBJ2-5; D might be TRBD1 (6 bases). CDR3 length: 15 residues. Per the germline V gene, CDR1 is MGHRA and CDR2 is YSYEKL. Between the trimmed V and J ends, which lost 1 base and 2 bases, there was a span of 11 bases. CDR3 loop: CASSQGPRGQETQYF. The CDR3, as DNA: TGCGCCAGCAGCCAAGGCCCTAGGGGGCAAGAGACCCAGTACTTC.

The rearrangement joins TRBV29-1 to TRBJ2-7; the match to TRBD1 covers 12 bases. CDR3 length equals 15 residues. Per the germline V gene, CDR1 is SQVTM and CDR2 is ANQGSEA. V was clipped by 6 bases and J by 4 bases; unmatched bases: 10. CDR3 loop: CSVRGTGGKRYEQYF. CDR3 nucleotides: TGCAGCGTGAGGGGGACAGGGGGCAAAAGGTACGAGCAGTACTTC.

This clone has a handful of counts. This sequence joins TRBV5-1 and TRBJ2-7; 7 bases align to TRBD2. The CDR3 covers 15 residues. Germline CDR1 and CDR2: SGHRS and YFSETQ. The J segment lost 2 bases and the V segment lost 0 bases, leaving 5 bases of the junction unmatched. CDR3 sequence (DNA): TGCGCCAGCAGCTTGGGTGGGACTAATACCTACGAGCAGTACTTC. Its translation is CASSLGGTNTYEQYF.

This chain joins TRBV5-6 and TRBJ2-3; D possibly corresponds to TRBD2 (7 bases). V shed 4 bases and J shed 0 bases, with 24 bases lying between them. Per germline, CDR1 SGHDT and CDR2 YYEEEE. The CDR3 consists of 19 residues. CDR3 protein: CASSPGARGGDPSTDTQYF. The DNA for the CDR3 is TGTGCCAGCAGCCCAGGGGCTCGCGGGGGAGATCCTAGCACAGATACGCAGTATTTT.

This rearrangement joins TRBV7-9 to TRBJ1-4; D not certain. Germline V gene data show CDR1 as SEHNR and CDR2 as FQNEAQ (reference sequence). V dropped 4 bases and J dropped 4 bases, with 16 bases sitting between them. The CDR3 consists of 16 residues. The DNA for the CDR3 is TGTGCCAGCAGCTCCTCCGCGGGCAGATTTAATGAAAAACTGTTTTTT. It translates to CASSSSAGRFNEKLFF.

The rearrangement uses TRBV30 and TRBJ1-2; 10 bases agree with TRBD1. CDR1 and CDR2 (germline): GTSNPN, SVGIG (reference sequence). The V segment lost 4 bases and the J segment 7 bases; nucleotides outside the gene matches: 9. This CDR3 has 14 amino acids. The CDR3 nucleotides read TGTGCCTGGACCTCGGACAGGGGGGGATCTGGCTACACCTTC. Encoded protein: CAWTSDRGGSGYTF.

The rearrangement joins TRBV10-3 to TRBJ2-5; TRBD2 might be the D (6 bases). V lost 0 bases and J 5 bases, leaving 16 bases between the germline ends. Germline CDR1 and CDR2: ENHRY and SYGVKD. The CDR3 has 16 residues. The CDR3 spells CAISESRTKGLETQYF. Here the CDR3 DNA reads TGTGCCATCAGTGAGTCAAGGACTAAGGGCTTGGAGACCCAGTACTTC.

CDR3 DNA: TGTGCCAGCAGTTACTCGAACAGGGTGGACGAGCAGTACTTC. This codes for CASSYSNRVDEQYF. V gene TRBV6-6 combines with J gene TRBJ2-7, with D tentatively TRBD1 (6 bases). Germline assignment: CDR1 MNHNY and CDR2 SVGAGI (reference sequence). The length of the CDR3 is 14 residues. Trimming took off 0 bases at V and 5 bases at J, with 11 bases between the two ends.

The V and J genes are TRBV5-6 and TRBJ2-7; D is possibly TRBD1 (5 bases). CDR1 is SGHDT, CDR2 YYEEEE, per germline. The CDR3 totals 14 residues. Deletions cut 0 bases from V and 3 bases from J, with 10 bases between. The CDR3 nucleotides read TGTGCCAGCAGCTTGGGGCTTGGACACTACGAGCAGTACTTC. Its protein is CASSLGLGHYEQYF.

The chain links TRBV19 to TRBJ2-7, with D possibly matching TRBD1 (5 bases). The CDR3 extends over 16 amino acids. Between the trimmed V and J ends, which lost 3 bases and 2 bases, there was a span of 17 bases. Germline CDR1 and CDR2: LNHDA and SQIVND (reference sequence). The CDR3 sequence: CASSIDRAPGPYEQYF. The CDR3 DNA follows: TGTGCCAGTAGTATCGACCGGGCCCCAGGGCCCTACGAGCAGTACTTC.

Only one count was recorded for this clone. This rearrangement joins TRBV6-5 to TRBJ2-5, with D tentatively TRBD2 (5 bases). V lost 2 bases and J lost 4, with 8 bases in between. This CDR3 spans 13 amino acids. In germline, CDR1 is MNHEY, CDR2 SVGAGI. CDR3 DNA sequence: TGTGCCAGCAGTTACCGGGGATCAGAGACCCAGTACTTC. Translated: CASSYRGSETQYF.

The chain employs TRBV4-1 and TRBJ2-5; D is perhaps TRBD1 (6 bases). V lost 4 bases, J lost 1 base, and 19 bases lay in between. This CDR3 has 17 amino acids. Looked up from germline, CDR1 is MGHRA and CDR2 is YSYEKL. CDR3 residues: CASSLTARGVGQETQYF. CDR3 sequence (DNA): TGCGCCAGCAGCCTTACCGCCAGGGGAGTGGGCCAAGAGACCCAGTACTTC.

This clone was observed a single time. The chain links TRBV7-2 to TRBJ2-7, with 7 positions matching TRBD1. CDR1 is SGHTA and CDR2 is FQGNSA in the germline V gene. The CDR3 consists of 15 residues. The V and J ends lost 1 base and 1 base, in that order; junction bases with no gene match: 4. Written as DNA, the CDR3 is TGTGCCAGCAGCTTAGACGGGACAGTATCCTACGAGCAGTACTTC. The encoded protein is CASSLDGTVSYEQYF.

The chain couples TRBV18 to TRBJ2-7; possible D gene TRBD2, 5 bases. Trimming took 4 bases from V and 7 from J, leaving 23 bases between them. The CDR3 loop spans 16 amino acids. From germline, CDR1 is KGHSH and CDR2 LQKENI. The CDR3 is CASSLRHGGGSEEQYF. The CDR3 DNA is TGTGCCAGCTCACTACGTCATGGCGGTGGGAGTGAAGAGCAGTACTTC.